This T cell receptor (beta chain) was documented in a study of shared clonotypes between healthy human individuals. Study-wide findings and caveats: For naive CD4 cells, roughly 5% of clonotypes were shared across a handful of donors.

As concerns this clone: The antigen remains unidentified.

Germline trimming cut 8 bases from V and 4 bases from J; bases unmatched to any gene: 12. Per the germline V gene, CDR1 is MDHEN and CDR2 is SYDVKM. This CDR3 region has 18 residues. CD8 cells regarded as naive lacked CD45RO, were positively chosen for CCR7, and omitted terminally differentiated effector memory CD45RA+ cells. Profiled with immunoSEQ multiplex PCR; TCRdb holds only in-frame clones, not every one. The sample carries around 560,000 clones, 95% recorded once. The sample consisted of naive CD8+ T cells sorted from blood. The chain joins TRBV28 to TRBJ2-3, with 16 bases that match TRBD2. The receptor's source is a woman aged 25 to 39 in good health. The CDR3 spells CASFSKVGTSGRADTQYF. In DNA form, the CDR3 reads TGTGCCAGCTTCTCTAAAGTGGGGACTAGCGGGAGGGCAGATACGCAGTATTTT.